These 21 T cell receptor beta chains came from one sample sequenced in a study of long-term antiretroviral therapy in people with HIV. The assay, immunoSEQ v3.0, was run at survey level. Sequenced by immunoSEQ multiplex PCR; TCRdb stores in-frame clones only, minus some. The sample lists some 11,000 clones, approximately 76% occurring once. Sequencing was performed on unsorted PBMCs, taken at the start of antiretroviral therapy, before treatment. The receptor source for this set is a man younger than 40 with HIV.

The chain combines TRBV7-9 with TRBJ2-7, with 9 bases fitting TRBD1. The CDR3 length is 15 residues. The V segment lost 5 bases and the J segment 1 base; nucleotides outside the gene matches: 6. Germline CDR1 reads SEHNR; CDR2 reads FQNEAQ (reference sequence). CDR3 loop: CASSPGTGMSYEQYF. For the CDR3, the DNA is TGTGCCAGCAGCCCGGGGACAGGGATGTCCTACGAGCAGTACTTC.

The CDR3 DNA reads as TGTGCCAGCAGCATCCAGGGGGCGCGGGCGACCCAGTACTTC. Translated, it gives CASSIQGARATQYF. The chain couples TRBV9 to TRBJ2-5, with 8 bases identical to TRBD1. The CDR3 extends over 14 amino acids. Germline loops: CDR1 SGDLS, CDR2 YYNGEE. The junction had 9 bases not matched to a gene; V was cut back by 4 bases and J by 7 bases.

V gene TRBV25-1 combines with J gene TRBJ2-1; a possible D gene is TRBD1 (5 bases). The germline V gene encodes CDR1 MGHDK and CDR2 SYGVNS. This CDR3 is built from 14 residues. V lost 4 bases to trimming and J lost 6 bases, with 13 bases between them. The CDR3 reads CASSAVSRANEQFF. The CDR3 bases are TGTGCCAGCAGTGCGGTGAGCAGGGCCAATGAGCAGTTCTTC.

The chain is built from TRBV6-5 and TRBJ2-6, with unresolved D. The CDR3 contains 13 residues. CDR1 and CDR2 (germline): MNHEY, SVGAGI. The V gene lost 2 bases and the J gene lost 12 bases, with 11 bases spanning the gap. CDR3 amino acids: CASSYGVLGVLTF. CDR3 bases: TGTGCCAGCAGTTACGGGGTTTTGGGCGTCCTGACTTTC.

V and J are TRBV7-9 and TRBJ2-7, with 10 bases that match TRBD2. Germline CDR1 SEHNR, CDR2 FQNEAQ (reference sequence). The CDR3 has 15 amino acids. The V gene end was trimmed by 4 bases and the J gene end by 1 base; junction bases not matched to a gene: 4. The chain's CDR3 is CASSSGLAASYEQYF. The CDR3 coding sequence is TGTGCCAGCAGCTCAGGACTAGCGGCGTCCTACGAGCAGTACTTC.

The J gene is TRBJ2-6, the V gene TRBV30; possible D gene TRBD1, 6 bases. The CDR3 is 20 amino acids. In germline, CDR1 is GTSNPN, CDR2 SVGIG (reference sequence). Trimming removed 0 bases at V and 0 bases at J, with 21 bases between. Here the CDR3 reads CAWSVRWLLDSNSGANVLTF. The CDR3 bases are TGTGCCTGGAGTGTACGGTGGCTCCTGGACAGTAACTCTGGGGCCAACGTCCTGACTTTC.

The chain uses TRBV28 and TRBJ2-1; D is perhaps TRBD2 (5 bases). Deletions cut 3 bases from V and 5 bases from J, with 17 bases between. This CDR3 has 16 residues. Germline lookup yields CDR1 MDHEN and CDR2 SYDVKM. DNA for the CDR3: TGTGCCAGCAGTTTGGGCGGGCAAAGAGGAAACAATGAGCAGTTCTTC. Amino acids: CASSLGGQRGNNEQFF.

This sequence joins TRBV10-3 and TRBJ2-1, with 9 bases identical to TRBD2. The CDR3 totals 15 residues. Trimming removed 6 bases from V and 2 bases from J; junction bases left unmatched: 5. Germline loops: CDR1 ENHRY, CDR2 SYGVKD. In DNA, the CDR3 is TGTGCCATCAGCGTAGCGGGGGAGGCCTACAATGAGCAGTTCTTC. It codes for CAISVAGEAYNEQFF.

This chain connects TRBV10-2 to TRBJ2-1, with D tentatively TRBD2 (5 bases). CDR3 length: 14 residues. Between the trimmed V and J ends, which lost 2 bases and 0 bases, there was a span of 5 bases. In germline, CDR1 is WSHSY, CDR2 SAAADI. The CDR3 is CASSEGSSYNEQFF. As DNA, the CDR3 is TGCGCCAGCAGTGAGGGGAGCTCCTACAATGAGCAGTTCTTC.

CDR3 protein: CASRTVDRGLTGELFF. The CDR3 region has the DNA TGTGCCAGCAGGACCGTCGACAGGGGGCTAACCGGGGAGCTGTTTTTT. The chain joins TRBV28 to TRBJ2-2, with 10 bases lining up with TRBD1. The CDR3 has 16 amino acids. J was trimmed by 5 bases and V by 6 bases; bases with no gene match: 9. The germline CDR1 and CDR2 sequences are MDHEN and SYDVKM. Full variable domain (rest looked up from reference TRBV28 and TRBJ2-2): DVKVTQSSRYLVKRTGEKVFLECVQDMDHENMFWYRQDPGLGLRLIYFSYDVKMKEKGDIPEGYSVSREKKERFSLILESASTNQTSMYLCASRTVDRGLTGELFFGEGSRLTVL.

The chain is built from TRBV6-1 and TRBJ1-1; D not resolved. V was shortened by 1 base and J by 4 bases, with 16 bases between the two germline ends. CDR1 and CDR2 (germline): MNHNS, SASEGT. This CDR3 region has 16 residues. This CDR3 is CASSEEGGRPGTEAFF. The CDR3 DNA reads as TGTGCCAGCAGTGAAGAAGGAGGGCGCCCCGGCACTGAAGCTTTCTTT.

About this clone itself: The junction departs from germline at one end; a sequencing error may be responsible. This chain uses TRBV7-7 with TRBJ2-4; 9 bases align to TRBD1. The CDR3 spans 20 residues. CDR1 is SSHAT and CDR2 is FNYEAQ in the germline V gene (reference sequence). In DNA form, the CDR3 reads TGTGCTAGCAGTGCTGGACAGGGGAATGAGCGGGGCCGGGGCAAAAACATTCAGTACTTC. Translation gives CASSAGQGNERGRGKNIQYF.

The table lists this clone with a few counts. The chain has TRBV19 and TRBJ1-4; D is ambiguous. Germline V gives CDR1 LNHDA, CDR2 SQIVND (reference sequence). This CDR3 contains 15 residues. Trimming stripped 3 bases from V and 5 bases from J, with 13 bases between. The CDR3 is CASSIKGPPNEKLFF. The DNA for the CDR3 is TGTGCCAGTAGTATTAAAGGCCCACCAAATGAAAAACTGTTTTTT. Supplemented by reference TRBV19 and TRBJ1-4, the full variable domain reads DGGITQSPKYLFRKEGQNVTLSCEQNLNHDAMYWYRQDPGQGLRLIYYSQIVNDFQKGDIAEGYSVSREKKESFPLTVTSAQKNPTAFYLCASSIKGPPNEKLFFGSGTQLSVL.

This clone was picked up one time. This chain joins TRBV11-2 and TRBJ2-1, with D tentatively TRBD1 (5 bases). CDR1 is SGHAT and CDR2 is FQNNGV in the germline V gene. This CDR3 has 14 residues. The germline V and J ends were trimmed by 1 base and 7 bases, with 11 bases remaining between them. CDR3 nucleotide sequence: TGTGCCAGCAGCTTAGGGGGCCAGGTTAATGAGCAGTTCTTC. Protein product: CASSLGGQVNEQFF.

V usage is TRBV27 and J usage is TRBJ2-3; unclear D gene. The V and J ends lost 8 bases and 11 bases respectively, with 11 bases between them. CDR3 length: 10 amino acids. CDR1 MNHEY and CDR2 SMNVEV come from the germline V gene (reference sequence). The CDR3 DNA is TGTGCCAGCGGCCGCCCTCTGCAGTATTTT. Amino acid sequence: CASGRPLQYF.

The rearrangement uses TRBV7-2 and TRBJ2-3, with TRBD2 identical over 11 bases. Trimming at V came to 5 bases and at J to 2 bases, leaving 9 bases not matched to a gene. The germline V gene has CDR1 SGHTA and CDR2 FQGNSA. This CDR3 region has 17 residues. CDR3 residues: CASSASLAGGFTDTQYF. In DNA form, the CDR3 reads TGTGCCAGCAGCGCATCCCTAGCGGGAGGATTCACAGATACGCAGTATTTT.

This clone occurred once. The chain recombines TRBV7-2 with TRBJ2-1; 9 bases fit TRBD2. Unmatched junction bases numbered 4, after V lost 1 base and J lost 6 bases. Germline CDR1 is SGHTA and CDR2 is FQGNSA. The CDR3 has 15 amino acids. The CDR3 region has the DNA TGTGCCAGCAGCTTAGGGACTAGCGCGGGCAATGAGCAGTTCTTC. Translation gives CASSLGTSAGNEQFF.

The chain combines TRBV5-1 with TRBJ1-4; a weak D match, TRBD1 (5 bases). The V end was cut by 4 bases, the J end by 7 bases, with 17 bases between. The CDR3 length is 15 residues. Looked up from germline, CDR1 is SGHRS and CDR2 is YFSETQ. The DNA for the CDR3 is TGCGCCAGCAGCCCTGGGTCAGGGTTTGGTGAAAAACTGTTTTTT. Its translation is CASSPGSGFGEKLFF.

The rearrangement uses TRBV5-4 and TRBJ1-2, with a possible D match to TRBD1 (6 bases). Germline V lookup: CDR1 SGHNT, CDR2 YYREEE (reference sequence). CDR3 size: 15 residues. V gave up 6 bases and J gave up 1 base, with 16 bases separating them. The DNA for the CDR3 is TGTGCCAGCACTTCGGGGGCAGGGGTTAACTATGGCTACACCTTC. This gives the protein CASTSGAGVNYGYTF.

This clone was counted between two and nine times. V usage is TRBV6-5 and J usage is TRBJ2-7, with unresolved D. The germline V and J ends were trimmed by 4 bases and 7 bases, with 8 bases remaining between them. Per germline, CDR1 MNHEY and CDR2 SVGAGI. The CDR3 spans 11 residues. CDR3 region: CASSSPWEQYF. Written as DNA, the CDR3 is TGTGCCAGCAGTTCCCCTTGGGAGCAGTACTTC.

V usage is TRBV6-1 and J usage is TRBJ2-2; possibly TRBD2 for D (5 bases). This CDR3 spans 14 amino acids. Trimming cost V 5 bases and J 8 bases, with 15 bases left between them. Germline lookup yields CDR1 MNHNS and CDR2 SASEGT. This CDR3 reads CASSSSVEGGELFF. The DNA for the CDR3 is TGTGCCAGCAGTTCCTCCGTCGAGGGTGGGGAGCTGTTTTTT.